The 5 T cell receptor beta chains given below trace back to one sample, sequenced in a study of CD8 T cells in cerebrospinal fluid in Alzheimer's disease. TCRdb reprocessed the 10x single-cell sequencing reads and reports one entry per CDR3 protein, with no DNA. The sample's table shows over 1,000 distinct CDR3 sequences. The sequenced material came from cerebrospinal fluid. These receptors originate from a human donor with Parkinson's disease.

This clonotype is classed as medium-sized by frequency. The chain uses TRBV7-6 and TRBJ2-7. The CDR3 loop spans 14 amino acids. CDR1 and CDR2 (germline): SGHVS, FNYEAQ. CDR3 region: CASSLGAGADEQYF.

The CDR3 here is CASSQGQGSSYEQYF. V gene TRBV7-6 combines with J gene TRBJ2-7; absent DNA, TCRdb's TRBD1 call cannot be checked. Germline lookup yields CDR1 SGHVS and CDR2 FNYEAQ. The CDR3 covers 15 residues.

This clonotype is medium-sized by frequency. This sequence joins TRBV13 and TRBJ1-4. Per the germline V gene, CDR1 is PRHDT and CDR2 is FYEKMQ (reference sequence). This CDR3 comprises 16 residues. CDR3 sequence: CASSFDPHRLPEKLFF.

Measured by frequency, this clonotype is medium-sized. The chain recombines TRBV18 with TRBJ1-4. The CDR3 extends over 15 amino acids. Germline loops: CDR1 KGHSH, CDR2 LQKENI. Here the CDR3 reads CASSQGSQNNEKLFF.

This clonotype registers medium-sized (0.01 to 0.1%) by frequency. The J gene is TRBJ2-3, the V gene TRBV5-8; lacking DNA, the TRBD1 call made by TCRdb goes unchecked. CDR3 length: 15 amino acids. Germline-derived CDR1 and CDR2 are SGHTS and YDEGEE. CDR3 region: CASSILQGVSDTQYF.